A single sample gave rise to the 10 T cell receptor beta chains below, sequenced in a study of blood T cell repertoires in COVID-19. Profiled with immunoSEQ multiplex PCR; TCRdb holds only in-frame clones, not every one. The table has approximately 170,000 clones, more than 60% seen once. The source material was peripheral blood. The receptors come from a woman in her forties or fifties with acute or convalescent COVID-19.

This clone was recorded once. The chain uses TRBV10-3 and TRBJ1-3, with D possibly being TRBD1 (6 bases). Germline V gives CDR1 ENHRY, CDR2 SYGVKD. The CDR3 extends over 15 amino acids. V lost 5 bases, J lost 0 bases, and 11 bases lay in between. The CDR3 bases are TGTGCCATCAGTAGGGGGGGAAACTCTGGAAACACCATATATTTT. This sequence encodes CAISRGGNSGNTIYF.

CDR3 sequence: CASRRDRAGELFF. In DNA form, the CDR3 reads TGTGCCAGCAGACGGGACAGGGCCGGGGAGCTGTTTTTT. The chain recombines TRBV6-5 with TRBJ2-2; 9 bases are a match to TRBD1. The length of the CDR3 is 13 residues. Trimming cost V 6 bases and J 6 bases; bases outside gene matches: 2. CDR1 is MNHEY and CDR2 is SVGAGI in the germline V gene.

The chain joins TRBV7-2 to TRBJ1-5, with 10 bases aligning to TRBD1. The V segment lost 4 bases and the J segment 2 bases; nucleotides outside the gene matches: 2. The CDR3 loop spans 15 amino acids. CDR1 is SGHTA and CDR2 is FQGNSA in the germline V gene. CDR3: CASSYGTGGNQPQHF. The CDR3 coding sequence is TGTGCCAGCAGCTACGGGACAGGGGGCAATCAGCCCCAGCATTTT.

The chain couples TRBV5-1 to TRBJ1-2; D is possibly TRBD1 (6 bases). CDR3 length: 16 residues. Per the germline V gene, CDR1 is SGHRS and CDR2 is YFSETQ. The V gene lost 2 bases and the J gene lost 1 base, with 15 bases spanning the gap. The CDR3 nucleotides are TGCGCCAGCAGCTTCGCTTCTGGACAGAATAACTATGGCTACACCTTC. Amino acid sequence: CASSFASGQNNYGYTF.

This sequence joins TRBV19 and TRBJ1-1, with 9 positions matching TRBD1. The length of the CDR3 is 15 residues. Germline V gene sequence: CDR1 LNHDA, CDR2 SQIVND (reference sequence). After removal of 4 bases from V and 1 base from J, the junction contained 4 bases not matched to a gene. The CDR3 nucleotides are TGTGCCAGTAGTACGGGGGACAGGGAGAACACTGAAGCTTTCTTT. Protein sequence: CASSTGDRENTEAFF.

The CDR3: CASSRAQGGKAHEQYF. CDR3 bases: TGTGCCAGCAGCCGAGCGCAGGGGGGCAAGGCCCACGAGCAGTACTTC. The gene calls are TRBV11-2 and TRBJ2-7, with D possibly being TRBD1 (7 bases). Germline V gene lookup returns CDR1 SGHAT and CDR2 FQNNGV. With 5 bases removed from V and 5 bases from J, the gap between germline ends came to 22 bases. The CDR3 consists of 16 residues. Together with reference TRBV11-2 and TRBJ2-7, the CDR3 gives the full variable domain: EAGVAQSPRYKIIEKRQSVAFWCNPISGHATLYWYQQILGQGPKLLIQFQNNGVVDDSQLPKDRFSAERLKGVDSTLKIQPAKLEDSAVYLCASSRAQGGKAHEQYFGPGTRLTVT.

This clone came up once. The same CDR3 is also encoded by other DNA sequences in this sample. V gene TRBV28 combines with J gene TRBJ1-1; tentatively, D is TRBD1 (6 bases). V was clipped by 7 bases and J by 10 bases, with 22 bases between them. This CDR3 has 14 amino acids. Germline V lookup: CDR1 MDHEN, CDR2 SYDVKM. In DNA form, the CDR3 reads TGTGCCAGCACCGTGGGGGGGGCTAGGCTCGGAGCTTTCTTT. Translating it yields CASTVGGARLGAFF.

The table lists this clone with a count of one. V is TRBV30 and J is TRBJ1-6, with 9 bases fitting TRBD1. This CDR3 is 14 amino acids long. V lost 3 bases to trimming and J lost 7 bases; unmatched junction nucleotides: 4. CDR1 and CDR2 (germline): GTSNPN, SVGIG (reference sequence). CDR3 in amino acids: CAWSSGTGNSPLHF. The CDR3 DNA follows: TGTGCCTGGAGCTCCGGGACAGGGAATTCACCCCTCCACTTT.

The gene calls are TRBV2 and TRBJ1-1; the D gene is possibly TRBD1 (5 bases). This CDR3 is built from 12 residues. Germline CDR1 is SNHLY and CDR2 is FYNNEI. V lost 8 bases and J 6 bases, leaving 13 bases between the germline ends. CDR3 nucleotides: TGTGCCAGCGTGAGACGGGGGGCTGAAGCTTTCTTT. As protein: CASVRRGAEAFF.

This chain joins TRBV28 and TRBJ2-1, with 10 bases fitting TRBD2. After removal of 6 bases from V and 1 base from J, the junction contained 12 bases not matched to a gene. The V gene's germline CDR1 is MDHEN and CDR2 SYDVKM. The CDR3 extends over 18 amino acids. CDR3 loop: CASSRSLLAGASYNEQFF. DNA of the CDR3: TGTGCCAGCAGCCGCTCACTCCTAGCGGGGGCTTCCTACAATGAGCAGTTCTTC.